A single sample gave rise to the 7 T cell receptor beta chains below, sequenced in a study of T cells in Graves' hyperthyroidism and ophthalmopathy. What was amplified from RNA transcripts were TCR beta CDR3 regions. HTBI primers were employed in a first-round RT-PCR of the TCR CDR3. MiXCR, run by TCRdb on the multiplex PCR reads, gives a single entry per CDR3 protein. This sample has 560,000 or so distinct CDR3 sequences, with 15% to 20% found just once. The sample was blood. These receptors were collected from a man aged 40-49 years with Graves' ophthalmopathy.

The V gene is TRBV5-1, the J gene TRBJ1-3, with 12 bases aligning to TRBD1. This CDR3 has 18 residues. V shed 4 bases, J shed 4 bases, and the junction held 12 bases outside the gene matches. Germline CDR1 is SGHRS and CDR2 is YFSETQ. CDR3 coding DNA: TGCGCCAGCAGCCTGTTAGGGACAGGGGGCGCGCAGGGAAACACCATATATTTT. Its protein product is CASSLLGTGGAQGNTIYF.

V usage is TRBV30 and J usage is TRBJ1-2; 8 bases align to TRBD1. CDR1 and CDR2 from the germline V gene are GTSNPN and SVGIG (reference sequence). CDR3 length equals 17 residues. Losses at the gene ends were 0 bases for V and 0 bases for J; bases not matched to a gene: 9. CDR3: CAWSVPGQVLPNYGYTF. DNA of the CDR3: TGTGCCTGGAGTGTACCGGGACAGGTCCTTCCTAACTATGGCTACACCTTC.

Many counts were recorded for this clonotype. The rearrangement joins TRBV11-2 to TRBJ2-5; the D gene is possibly TRBD2 (6 bases). V lost 1 base to trimming and J lost 9 bases, with 9 bases between them. The germline V gene encodes CDR1 SGHAT and CDR2 FQNNGV. The CDR3 covers 12 residues. The CDR3 loop reads CASSLGGRPQYF. The CDR3 DNA sequence: TGTGCCAGCAGCTTAGGAGGGAGGCCCCAGTACTTC.

This clonotype was observed a handful of times. The chain has TRBV5-1 and TRBJ1-1, with D possibly being TRBD1 (5 bases). Trimming left V 0 bases short and J 6 bases short, with 9 bases between. This CDR3 comprises 13 residues. Germline CDR1 reads SGHRS; CDR2 reads YFSETQ. The DNA of the CDR3 is TGCGCCAGCAGCTTGGTGGGGGGGGCTGAAGCTTTCTTT. It is translated as CASSLVGGAEAFF.

V gene TRBV9 combines with J gene TRBJ2-4, with 8 bases matching TRBD2. V lost 7 bases and J lost 7; bases outside the gene matches: 7. CDR3 length: 13 amino acids. Germline-derived CDR1 and CDR2 are SGDLS and YYNGEE. CDR3 DNA sequence: TGTGCCAGCGGACCAGCGGGAGCCAACATTCAGTACTTC. Its protein is CASGPAGANIQYF. Using reference TRBV9 and TRBJ2-4 for the parts outside the CDR3, the full variable domain is DSGVTQTPKHLITATGQRVTLRCSPRSGDLSVYWYQQSLDQGLQFLIQYYNGEERAKGNILERFSAQQFPDLHSELNLSSLELGDSALYFCASGPAGANIQYFGAGTRLSVL.

This chain joins TRBV5-1 and TRBJ2-5; D not certain. The CDR3 extends over 12 amino acids. Trimming removed 2 bases at V and 4 bases at J, with 6 bases between. The germline V gene has CDR1 SGHRS and CDR2 YFSETQ. The CDR3 spells CASSLLPETQYF. The CDR3 bases are TGCGCCAGCAGCTTACTCCCAGAGACCCAGTACTTC. Together with reference TRBV5-1 and TRBJ2-5, the CDR3 gives the full variable domain: KAGVTQTPRYLIKTRGQQVTLSCSPISGHRSVSWYQQTPGQGLQFLFEYFSETQRNKGNFPGRFSGRQFSNSRSEMNVSTLELGDSALYLCASSLLPETQYFGPGTRLLVL.

This clonotype occurred many times. In nucleotides, the CDR3 is TGTGCCAGCAGCTTAGAAGGGTTTTACACAGATACGCAGTATTTT. Residues: CASSLEGFYTDTQYF. The chain links TRBV11-2 to TRBJ2-3; D remains ambiguous. V lost 0 bases, J lost 2 bases, and 9 bases lay in between. Germline V gene lookup returns CDR1 SGHAT and CDR2 FQNNGV. CDR3 length: 15 amino acids.